The 27 T cell receptor beta chains in this list originate from one sample, sequenced in a study of blood T cells in healthy people across ages. With a J-beta primer mix and a sample-barcoded 5' primer, a second PCR ran about 6 to 11 cycles. MiXCR, run by TCRdb on the 5' RACE reads, gives a single entry per CDR3 protein. The sample holds about a million distinct CDR3 sequences, around two fifths seen once. The specimen was blood. All receptors come from a young man in good health.

The chain carries TRBV5-1 and TRBJ2-3; 8 nucleotides align to TRBD2. Germline-derived CDR1 and CDR2 are SGHRS and YFSETQ. The CDR3 is 15 residues long. V shed 4 bases and J 6 bases; nucleotides not matched to a gene: 10. This CDR3 reads CASSVGGDPTDTQYF. The CDR3 coding sequence is TGCGCCAGCAGCGTCGGGGGGGACCCCACGGATACGCAGTATTTT.

This chain uses TRBV2 with TRBJ1-4; D is uncertain. The CDR3 has 14 amino acids. Trimming took off 6 bases at V and 7 bases at J, with 15 bases between the two ends. CDR1 and CDR2 (germline): SNHLY, FYNNEI. CDR3 sequence reads: CASSAESLGEKLFF. CDR3 in DNA: TGTGCCAGCAGCGCCGAGTCGCTCGGTGAAAAACTGTTTTTT.

Only a few counts were recorded for this clonotype. This chain links TRBV29-1 with TRBJ2-5, with 9 bases matching TRBD2. The CDR3 runs 15 residues. CDR1 and CDR2 from the germline V gene are SQVTM and ANQGSEA. V lost 1 base, J lost 1 base, and 4 bases stayed unmatched. The CDR3 region has the DNA TGCAGCGTTGAAGGTTCTAGCGGGGCCCAAGAGACCCAGTACTTC. The encoded protein is CSVEGSSGAQETQYF.

Only a few counts were recorded for this clonotype. J is TRBJ2-7 and V is TRBV5-1; 7 bases line up with TRBD1. Per germline, CDR1 SGHRS and CDR2 YFSETQ. The V and J ends lost 0 bases and 0 bases, in that order; junction bases with no gene match: 3. This CDR3 has 15 residues. The CDR3 is CASSLVGQNSYEQYF. CDR3 nucleotide sequence: TGCGCCAGCAGCTTGGTGGGACAGAACTCCTACGAGCAGTACTTC.

This clonotype has just one count. A clone one base away is much larger, so this may be a read error. V usage is TRBV5-1 and J usage is TRBJ1-2; no definite D call. In germline, CDR1 is SGHRS, CDR2 YFSETQ. This CDR3 has 14 amino acids. CDR3 sequence (DNA): TGCGCCGGCAGCTTGAAGGAGCCAAACTATGGCTACACCTTC. Amino acids: CAGSLKEPNYGYTF. Full variable domain (remainder filled in from reference TRBV5-1 and TRBJ1-2): KAGVTQTPRYLIKTRGQQVTLSCSPISGHRSVSWYQQTPGQGLQFLFEYFSETQRNKGNFPGRFSGRQFSNSRSEMNVSTLELGDSALYLCAGSLKEPNYGYTFGSGTRLTVV.

This clonotype was seen many times. V and J are TRBV6-4 and TRBJ2-3; 7 nucleotides align to TRBD1. The CDR3 length is 16 residues. The junction had 5 bases not matched to a gene; V was cut back by 0 bases and J by 2 bases. Germline-derived CDR1 and CDR2 are MRHNA and SNTAGT. The CDR3 DNA reads as TGTGCCAGCAGTGACTCGCCAGGGGGTTCCACAGATACGCAGTATTTT. Translated: CASSDSPGGSTDTQYF.

J is TRBJ2-3 and V is TRBV20-1, with 10 bases matching TRBD2. CDR3 length: 13 residues. V lost 1 base and J lost 6; bases outside the gene matches: 1. Germline CDR1 and CDR2: DFQATT and SNEGSKA (reference sequence). The CDR3 DNA reads TGCAGTGCTAGAGGGACTAGCGGCGATACGCAGTATTTT. The encoded protein is CSARGTSGDTQYF.

The chain is built from TRBV7-9 and TRBJ2-1; TRBD1 matches 11 bases. In germline, CDR1 is SEHNR, CDR2 FQNEAQ (reference sequence). J was trimmed by 7 bases and V by 3 bases; bases with no gene match: 5. CDR3 length: 15 residues. CDR3 amino acids: CASSFVDRGQNEQFF. The CDR3 bases are TGTGCCAGCAGCTTCGTGGACAGGGGGCAAAATGAGCAGTTCTTC.

The CDR3 region has the DNA TGTGCCAGCGGCCGAATGAAACTAGCGGGGGAGTTCTTC. Residues: CASGRMKLAGEFF. The chain recombines TRBV12-3 or TRBV12-4 with TRBJ2-1, with 11 bases lining up with TRBD2. The junction had 11 bases not matched to a gene; V was cut back by 8 bases and J by 14 bases. The length of the CDR3 is 13 residues.

The V call is TRBV12-3 or TRBV12-4, the J call TRBJ1-1, with TRBD1 matching over 8 bases. This CDR3 comprises 17 residues. Germline trimming cut 7 bases from V and 4 bases from J; bases unmatched to any gene: 17. CDR3 in amino acids: CASIQASPNRGGTEAFF. Here the CDR3 DNA reads TGTGCCAGCATTCAGGCCAGCCCAAACAGGGGGGGCACTGAAGCTTTCTTT.

This rearrangement joins TRBV20-1 to TRBJ2-3; 9 bases are shared with TRBD2. CDR1 DFQATT and CDR2 SNEGSKA come from the germline V gene (reference sequence). This CDR3 spans 13 amino acids. V gave up 6 bases and J gave up 1 base; unmatched junction bases: 2. The CDR3 spells CSALAGGTDTQYF. The CDR3 bases are TGCAGTGCCTTAGCGGGGGGCACAGATACGCAGTATTTT.

This clonotype came up a few times. This chain connects TRBV15 to TRBJ1-2, with D tentatively TRBD1 (6 bases). V lost 0 bases to trimming and J lost 5 bases, with 16 bases between them. The CDR3 covers 16 residues. Germline values: CDR1 LNHNV, CDR2 YYDKDF (reference sequence). The CDR3 protein is CATSRDLGGRRYGYTF. The CDR3 DNA is TGTGCCACCAGCAGAGATCTTGGGGGGCGCAGATATGGCTACACCTTC.

This clonotype was observed many times. V and J are TRBV4-1 and TRBJ2-5; 10 bases fit TRBD1. Germline trimming cut 1 base from V and 4 bases from J; bases unmatched to any gene: 6. Germline V CDR1 and CDR2: MGHRA, YSYEKL. The CDR3 contains 16 residues. The CDR3 is CASSQGDRGFVETQYF. The CDR3 nucleotides read TGCGCCAGCAGCCAAGGGGACAGGGGATTTGTAGAGACCCAGTACTTC.

This clonotype appeared once. The chain uses TRBV7-3 and TRBJ1-1; the D gene is possibly TRBD1 (6 bases). The CDR3 runs 15 residues. Germline V CDR1 and CDR2: SGHTA, FQGTGA. Trimming left V 4 bases short and J 4 bases short, with 16 bases between. CDR3 residues: CASSSSTTGSTEAFF. The DNA of the CDR3 is TGTGCCAGCAGCTCGAGCACCACAGGGAGCACTGAAGCTTTCTTT.

For the CDR3, the DNA is TGCAGTGCTAGTCGGGGCACAGATACGCAGTATTTT. It encodes CSASRGTDTQYF. V usage is TRBV20-1 and J usage is TRBJ2-3, with no clear D. Trimming took 3 bases from V and 1 from J, leaving 5 bases between them. The germline gives CDR1 DFQATT, CDR2 SNEGSKA (reference sequence). The length of the CDR3 is 12 residues.

A few counts support this clonotype. The chain is built from TRBV12-3 or TRBV12-4 and TRBJ1-5; tentative D call: TRBD1 (5 bases). The CDR3 sequence is 14 residues long. Between the trimmed V and J ends, which lost 6 bases and 2 bases, there was a span of 11 bases. The CDR3 here is CASSAQGRNQPQHF. In nucleotides, the CDR3 is TGTGCCAGCAGCGCCCAGGGACGCAATCAGCCCCAGCATTTT.

The rearrangement uses TRBV27 and TRBJ1-4; D unclear. The length of the CDR3 is 13 residues. Per germline, CDR1 MNHEY and CDR2 SMNVEV (reference sequence). Trimming took 5 bases from V and 5 from J, leaving 9 bases between them. The DNA of the CDR3 is TGTGCCAGCAGTCTGCTCCCCAATGAAAAACTGTTTTTT. The encoded protein is CASSLLPNEKLFF.

This clonotype was recorded at least ten times. The genes are TRBV9 and TRBJ1-1, with D tentatively TRBD1 (5 bases). This CDR3 comprises 16 residues. V lost 0 bases to trimming and J lost 4 bases, with 16 bases between them. The V gene's germline CDR1 is SGDLS and CDR2 YYNGEE. CDR3 sequence reads: CASSVGGFRAGTEAFF. DNA for the CDR3: TGTGCCAGCAGCGTAGGCGGGTTCAGGGCTGGCACTGAAGCTTTCTTT.

This clonotype was counted a few times. The V and J genes are TRBV6-5 and TRBJ2-1; D uncertain. This CDR3 has 14 residues. The V end was cut by 5 bases, the J end by 2 bases, with 10 bases between. The V gene's germline CDR1 is MNHEY and CDR2 SVGAGI. DNA of the CDR3: TGTGCCAGCAGTCAGACGGTGGCCTACAATGAGCAGTTCTTC. This codes for CASSQTVAYNEQFF.

The rearrangement links TRBV11-2 to TRBJ2-4; D uncertain. V was pared by 5 bases and J by 7 bases, with 18 bases between. Per the germline V gene, CDR1 is SGHAT and CDR2 is FQNNGV. There are 15 residues in the CDR3. The CDR3 spells CASSPQVTQWNIQYF. CDR3 bases: TGTGCCAGCAGCCCACAAGTCACACAATGGAACATTCAGTACTTC. Combining the CDR3 with reference TRBV11-2 and TRBJ2-4 gives the whole variable domain EAGVAQSPRYKIIEKRQSVAFWCNPISGHATLYWYQQILGQGPKLLIQFQNNGVVDDSQLPKDRFSAERLKGVDSTLKIQPAKLEDSAVYLCASSPQVTQWNIQYFGAGTRLSVL.

This clonotype was observed a few times. At one boundary the junction diverges from the germline segment, which might be a read error. This chain uses TRBV10-3 with TRBJ1-1, with 10 bases that match TRBD1. Germline V CDR1 and CDR2: ENHRY, SYGVKD. The CDR3 loop spans 14 amino acids. CDR3: CAFRQGAEGTEAFF. The DNA of the CDR3 is TGTGCCTTCAGACAGGGGGCGGAGGGCACTGAAGCTTTCTTT.

This chain links TRBV20-1 with TRBJ2-5; D not resolved. Between the trimmed V and J ends, which lost 7 bases and 2 bases, there was a span of 5 bases. CDR1 DFQATT and CDR2 SNEGSKA come from the germline V gene (reference sequence). The CDR3 extends over 10 amino acids. CDR3 DNA sequence: TGCAGTGGAGGACAAGAGACCCAGTACTTC. As protein: CSGGQETQYF.

The chain combines TRBV4-3 with TRBJ1-1; possible D gene TRBD1, 5 bases. The germline V and J ends were trimmed by 2 bases and 5 bases, with 15 bases remaining between them. Looked up from germline, CDR1 is LGHNA and CDR2 is YSLEER. The CDR3 has 15 amino acids. For the CDR3, the DNA is TGCGCCAGCAGCCAACAGGGTTCGTTGGGGACTGAAGCTTTCTTT. Protein product: CASSQQGSLGTEAFF.

The V and J genes are TRBV9 and TRBJ1-2; D is possibly TRBD1 (5 bases). CDR1 and CDR2 from the germline V gene are SGDLS and YYNGEE. Trimming left V 3 bases short and J 3 bases short, with 12 bases between. This CDR3 has 14 residues. CDR3 DNA: TGTGCCAGCAGCGGACATACAGGAGACTATGGCTACACCTTC. Encoded protein: CASSGHTGDYGYTF. The full variable domain, rest sourced from reference TRBV9 and TRBJ1-2, is DSGVTQTPKHLITATGQRVTLRCSPRSGDLSVYWYQQSLDQGLQFLIQYYNGEERAKGNILERFSAQQFPDLHSELNLSSLELGDSALYFCASSGHTGDYGYTFGSGTRLTVV.

This clonotype was counted a few times. The genes are TRBV6-5 and TRBJ1-5; maybe TRBD1 (5 bases). Germline loops: CDR1 MNHEY, CDR2 SVGAGI. The CDR3 loop spans 16 amino acids. V gave up 6 bases and J gave up 2 bases, with 17 bases separating them. CDR3 sequence: CASSPNQGRGNQPQHF. The CDR3 region has the DNA TGTGCCAGCAGCCCCAACCAGGGTCGGGGCAATCAGCCCCAGCATTTT.

The rearrangement joins TRBV29-1 to TRBJ1-1; D is perhaps TRBD1 (5 bases). The CDR3 spans 15 residues. V shed 0 bases and J shed 11 bases, with 22 bases lying between them. CDR1 is SQVTM and CDR2 is ANQGSEA in the germline V gene. CDR3 sequence reads: CSVEDYRAGQEGAFF. Written as DNA, the CDR3 is TGCAGCGTTGAAGATTATCGAGCAGGGCAAGAGGGGGCTTTCTTT.

V and J are TRBV20-1 and TRBJ2-1; D is perhaps TRBD1 or TRBD2 (6 bases each). Germline V gene sequence: CDR1 DFQATT, CDR2 SNEGSKA (reference sequence). The CDR3 sequence is 13 residues long. Trimming left V 3 bases short and J 4 bases short, with 10 bases between. CDR3 nucleotide sequence: TGCAGTGCTAGGTGGGGGGCTTACAATGAGCAGTTCTTC. Translating gives CSARWGAYNEQFF.